Reported below is one T cell receptor (beta chain). Deletions cut 7 bases from V and 7 bases from J, with 23 bases between. Per the germline V gene, CDR1 is SNHLY and CDR2 is FYNNEI. The CDR3 sequence is 15 residues long. The data belong to a study of control samples from healthy donors and cancer patients. Profiling relied on immunoSEQ multiplex PCR, and the TCRdb table lists in-frame clones only, not all of them. The sample records 200,000 or so clones, around 94% being singletons. The V and J genes are TRBV2 and TRBJ2-7; perhaps TRBD2 as D (6 bases). The sample consisted of blood. The sequence was collected from a man aged 45 to 65 in good health. The CDR3 reads CASTPRGYGGYEQYF. CDR3 coding DNA: TGTGCCAGCACCCCACGGGGATACGGAGGGTATGAGCAGTACTTC.